The 11 T cell receptor beta chains listed next were all sequenced from one sample in a study of T cells in Graves' hyperthyroidism and ophthalmopathy. Amplified TCR beta CDR3 regions derived from RNA transcripts. During a first-round RT-PCR of the TCR CDR3, the HTBI primer set was used. TCRdb re-analysed the multiplex PCR reads in MiXCR, keeping a single row per CDR3 protein. The sample lists under 350,000 distinct CDR3 sequences; about 20% were seen once. Material for sequencing was blood. The receptors here all came from a woman between 45 and 65 years old with Graves' hyperthyroidism.

This clonotype was counted only a few times. V gene TRBV5-1 combines with J gene TRBJ2-5; D is perhaps TRBD2 (5 bases). Trimming pared 4 bases from V and 5 bases from J, leaving 15 bases between. This CDR3 is built from 14 residues. The germline V gene has CDR1 SGHRS and CDR2 YFSETQ. CDR3 in amino acids: CASSPMAGAETQYF. CDR3 DNA sequence: TGCGCCAGCAGCCCGATGGCGGGTGCGGAGACCCAGTACTTC.

The sample holds a few counts of this clonotype. The chain is built from TRBV7-2 and TRBJ1-4, with D possibly TRBD1 on 5 matching bases. The CDR3 has 15 residues. Germline CDR1 reads SGHTA; CDR2 reads FQGNSA. The germline V and J ends were trimmed by 1 base and 4 bases, with 10 bases remaining between them. In DNA, the CDR3 is TGTGCCAGCAGCTTAGAGTGGGGCGTTAATGAAAAACTGTTTTTT. Translation: CASSLEWGVNEKLFF.

This clonotype was recorded at least ten times. The rearrangement joins TRBV3-1 to TRBJ2-5; D is perhaps TRBD2 (7 bases). The germline V gene has CDR1 LGHDT and CDR2 YNNKEL (reference sequence). V was trimmed by 0 bases and J by 9 bases, leaving 11 bases between them. This CDR3 has 13 residues. CDR3 sequence (DNA): TGTGCCAGCAGCCAAGAAGGGGGGGCGGCCCAGTACTTC. Its protein product is CASSQEGGAAQYF.

This clonotype was observed at least ten times. This rearrangement joins TRBV6-1 to TRBJ2-5; 8 positions match TRBD1. The CDR3 has 14 residues. Per germline, CDR1 MNHNS and CDR2 SASEGT. V lost 6 bases, J lost 1 base, and 4 bases stayed unmatched. The CDR3 is CASRRTGLQETQYF. The CDR3, as DNA: TGTGCCAGCAGGCGGACAGGGCTCCAAGAGACCCAGTACTTC.

V usage is TRBV6-1 and J usage is TRBJ2-1; 13 bases map to TRBD2. Germline V gene lookup returns CDR1 MNHNS and CDR2 SASEGT. The CDR3 contains 16 residues. V lost 5 bases and J lost 6; bases outside the gene matches: 7. The CDR3 reads CASSKSGTSGTNEQFF. In DNA, the CDR3 is TGTGCCAGCAGTAAATCCGGGACTAGCGGGACCAATGAGCAGTTCTTC.

This clonotype was detected only a few times. The chain uses TRBV19 and TRBJ2-1, with 10 bases that match TRBD2. Germline lookup yields CDR1 LNHDA and CDR2 SQIVND (reference sequence). The CDR3 consists of 15 residues. The V segment lost 5 bases and the J segment 6 bases; nucleotides outside the gene matches: 7. In DNA form, the CDR3 reads TGTGCCAGTAGTGAAATAGCGGGAGGAACCAATGAGCAGTTCTTC. This encodes CASSEIAGGTNEQFF.

The chain joins TRBV20-1 to TRBJ2-1; the D call may be TRBD1 or TRBD2 (5 bases each). V lost 7 bases and J lost 4, with 20 bases in between. This CDR3 region has 15 residues. Germline V lookup: CDR1 DFQATT, CDR2 SNEGSKA (reference sequence). This CDR3 is CSEAKGTQEYNEQFF. The CDR3, as DNA: TGCAGTGAAGCGAAGGGGACCCAGGAGTACAATGAGCAGTTCTTC.

This clonotype was recorded at least ten times. The V gene is TRBV7-9, the J gene TRBJ1-2; no reliable D call. Trimming stripped 0 bases from V and 3 bases from J, with 11 bases between. This CDR3 has 15 amino acids. The V gene's germline CDR1 is SEHNR and CDR2 FQNEAQ (reference sequence). For the CDR3, the DNA is TGTGCCAGCAGCTTAGCTACCCCCCGTTACTATGGCTACACCTTC. The encoded protein is CASSLATPRYYGYTF.

This clonotype has ten or more counts. V is TRBV3-1 and J is TRBJ2-7, with D possibly called TRBD1 or TRBD2 (7 bases each). Trimming removed 1 base at V and 0 bases at J, with 13 bases between. In germline, CDR1 is LGHDT, CDR2 YNNKEL (reference sequence). The CDR3 has 16 amino acids. DNA for the CDR3: TGTGCCAGCAGCCAAGGGTCAGGGGGGGCCTCCTACGAGCAGTACGTC. Translating it yields CASSQGSGGASYEQYV.

This clonotype was found a few times. The chain uses TRBV2 and TRBJ1-4; a possible D gene is TRBD1 (5 bases). In germline, CDR1 is SNHLY, CDR2 FYNNEI. This CDR3 is 16 amino acids long. V was pared by 0 bases and J by 6 bases, with 14 bases between. The CDR3 protein is CASSEAQGTDYEKLFF. In DNA, the CDR3 is TGTGCCAGCAGTGAAGCGCAAGGGACGGACTATGAAAAACTGTTTTTT.

This clonotype was seen a few times. A read error may explain this, as a much larger clone is one base away. The chain recombines TRBV10-2 with TRBJ1-1; no firm D call. CDR1 and CDR2 from the germline V gene are WSHSY and SAAADI. The CDR3 length is 12 residues. The CDR3 sequence: CASGEANTEAFF. Written as DNA, the CDR3 is TGCGCCAGCGGTGAGGCGAACACTGAAGCTTTCTTT.